The next 10 T cell receptor beta chains were all read from a single sample in a study of T cell responses to AZD1222 COVID-19 vaccine. Profiled with immunoSEQ multiplex PCR; TCRdb holds only in-frame clones, not every one. This sample has 140,000 to 150,000 clones, with approximately 89% found just once. Sequencing used peripheral blood, obtained on day 0 of AZD1222 vaccination. The receptors were sampled from an adult in good health.

In this sample, this clone turned up once. This sequence joins TRBV3-1 (or the pseudogene TRBV3-2) and TRBJ1-2; weak D call: TRBD1 (5 bases). Trimming pared 2 bases from V and 6 bases from J, leaving 13 bases between. The CDR3 loop spans 14 amino acids. Germline CDR1 is LGHDT and CDR2 is YNNKEL (reference sequence). The CDR3 DNA sequence: TGTGCCAGCAGCCAAATGGGGGGTGCAGATGGCTACACCTTC. This gives the protein CASSQMGGADGYTF.

This chain connects TRBV6-5 to TRBJ1-5; TRBD1 matches at 10 bases. Losses at the gene ends were 5 bases for V and 12 bases for J; bases not matched to a gene: 7. The CDR3 spans 13 residues. Germline CDR1 and CDR2: MNHEY and SVGAGI. CDR3 sequence: CASSRDRGSSQHF. CDR3 sequence (DNA): TGTGCCAGCAGTAGGGACAGGGGAAGTAGCCAGCATTTT.

This clone was picked up one time. The chain is built from TRBV19 and TRBJ1-6; possible D gene TRBD1, 6 bases. Germline CDR1 and CDR2: LNHDA and SQIVND (reference sequence). Trimming removed 4 bases at V and 7 bases at J, with 11 bases between. CDR3 length: 14 residues. CDR3 amino acids: CASSNRDKNSPLHF. The CDR3 bases are TGTGCCAGTAGTAACAGGGATAAGAATTCACCCCTCCACTTT.

The rearrangement links TRBV9 to TRBJ2-3, with D hard to call. CDR1 is SGDLS and CDR2 is YYNGEE in the germline V gene. This CDR3 spans 16 amino acids. V was shortened by 4 bases and J by 0 bases, with 15 bases between the two germline ends. The DNA of the CDR3 is TGTGCCAGCAGCCCCCGGCAGTTCCCTAGCACAGATACGCAGTATTTT. Translated, it gives CASSPRQFPSTDTQYF.

J is TRBJ2-1 and V is TRBV19; a possible D gene is TRBD1 (6 bases). Trimming removed 4 bases from V and 2 bases from J, with 15 bases in between. The CDR3 is made up of 16 amino acids. Per germline, CDR1 LNHDA and CDR2 SQIVND (reference sequence). CDR3 bases: TGTGCCAGTAGTAAATCGTACAGGGTAACCTACAATGAGCAGTTCTTC. This codes for CASSKSYRVTYNEQFF.

This chain uses TRBV7-9 with TRBJ2-7; D remains ambiguous. The CDR3 contains 11 residues. Germline V gene data show CDR1 as SEHNR and CDR2 as FQNEAQ (reference sequence). V lost 5 bases to trimming and J lost 2 bases, with 4 bases between them. The CDR3 region has the DNA TGTGCCAGCAGCGAAACCTACGAGCAGTACTTC. It yields the protein CASSETYEQYF.

V is TRBV10-2 and J is TRBJ1-2; D call uncertain. The CDR3 loop spans 13 amino acids. The V gene lost 5 bases and the J gene lost 0 bases, with 7 bases spanning the gap. From germline, CDR1 is WSHSY and CDR2 SAAADI. CDR3 residues: CASSSVSNYGYTF. Written as DNA, the CDR3 is TGCGCCAGCAGTAGTGTCTCTAACTATGGCTACACCTTC.

This rearrangement joins TRBV5-1 to TRBJ2-5; 7 positions agree with TRBD2. CDR1 and CDR2 (germline): SGHRS, YFSETQ. Trimming at V came to 5 bases and at J to 2 bases, leaving 12 bases not matched to a gene. The CDR3 is made up of 16 amino acids. DNA for the CDR3: TGCGCCAGCAGGCAGAACAACCCACTAGCGCAAGAGACCCAGTACTTC. Protein product: CASRQNNPLAQETQYF.

This clone was counted a single time. The chain links TRBV29-1 to TRBJ1-2, with TRBD1 matching over 7 bases. CDR3 length: 12 residues. The germline V gene has CDR1 SQVTM and CDR2 ANQGSEA. Unmatched junction bases numbered 8, after V lost 7 bases and J lost 6 bases. CDR3 residues: CSGETGNHGYTF. CDR3 DNA: TGCAGCGGGGAGACAGGGAACCATGGCTACACCTTC.

This clone was seen a single time. The rearrangement links TRBV9 to TRBJ2-2, with TRBD2 identical over 7 bases. Germline-derived CDR1 and CDR2 are SGDLS and YYNGEE. V gave up 3 bases and J gave up 1 base; unmatched junction bases: 0. The length of the CDR3 is 14 residues. The CDR3 sequence: CASSGTRNTGELFF. CDR3 nucleotides: TGTGCCAGCAGCGGGACTAGGAACACCGGGGAGCTGTTTTTT.